The rows below give T cell receptor beta chains drawn from one sample of a study of blood T cell repertoires in COVID-19. TCRdb's table, derived via immunoSEQ multiplex PCR, lists solely in-frame clones and lacks some. The data hold under 200,000 clones, with around 74% observed a single time. Sequencing was performed on peripheral blood. These receptors originate from a man between 65 and 79 years old with acute or convalescent COVID-19. Both conserved end residues are part of each CDR3. D genes are given only for firm matches. Clone size, where shown, is once, few, many, or a class for clones that have expanded.

TRBJ2-7,TRBD2,once,TRBV4-3,TGCGCCAGCAGCCAAGATAAACTAGCGAGGAACGAGCAGTACTTC,CASSQDKLARNEQYF
TRBJ2-2,NA,NA,TRBV6-1,TGTGCCAGCGCGACTCCAGGGGTAAACACCGGGGAGCTGTTTTTT,CASATPGVNTGELFF
TRBJ1-1,NA,NA,TRBV5-1,TGCGCCAGCAGCTTTGAGGGCAGAACCAACACTGAAGCTTTCTTT,CASSFEGRTNTEAFF
TRBJ2-5,TRBD1,NA,TRBV19,TGTGCCAGTAGCTTTGGACTGACAGGGTGGGAGACCCAGTACTTC,CASSFGLTGWETQYF
TRBJ2-7,NA,NA,TRBV5-4,TGTGCCAGCAGCTTGTCTCCAAAAGACTTGGAGCAGTACTTC,CASSLSPKDLEQYF
TRBJ2-6,NA,NA,TRBV27,TGTGCCAGCAGCCTACAGGGCTCCGGGGCCAACGTCCTGACTTTC,CASSLQGSGANVLTF
TRBJ2-1,TRBD2,NA,TRBV6-5,TGTGCCAGCAGTTCAGCGGGAGGCACCTACAATGAGCAGTTCTTC,CASSSAGGTYNEQFF
TRBJ2-1,NA,NA,TRBV7-2,TGTGCCAGCAGCTTAGACGAGGGCGGGCAGTTCTTC,CASSLDEGGQFF
TRBJ1-2,TRBD1,once,TRBV10-3,TGTGCCATCAGTGAGGGGGACAGTTATGGCTACACCTTC,CAISEGDSYGYTF
TRBJ1-2,NA,NA,TRBV4-3,TGCGCCAGCAGCCAAGAGGCGGCGAACTATGGCTACACCTTC,CASSQEAANYGYTF
TRBJ2-7,NA,once,TRBV3-1/TRBV3-2,TGTGCCAGCAGCCAGGCAGGCGCAGGGACCTACGAGCAGTACTTC,CASSQAGAGTYEQYF
TRBJ2-5,TRBD2,NA,TRBV7-2,TGTGCCAGCAGTTGGAAGGGGAGGGGAGAGACCCAGTACTTC,CASSWKGRGETQYF
TRBJ1-5,NA,NA,TRBV18,TGTGCCAGCTCACCACAGGCAGGGCGTAATCCCCAGCATTTT,CASSPQAGRNPQHF
TRBJ1-5,NA,NA,TRBV6-6,TGTGCCAGCAGTTACTTGGGGGGGGACGGCAATCAGCCCCAGCATTTT,CASSYLGGDGNQPQHF
TRBJ1-2,NA,NA,TRBV5-1,TGCGCCAGCAGCCTTTCGGCCTCAGGGAACTATGGCTACACCTTC,CASSLSASGNYGYTF
TRBJ1-1,NA,NA,TRBV30,TGTGCCTGGAGTCTCCTAAACTTGGAAGCTTTCTTT,CAWSLLNLEAFF
TRBJ1-4,NA,NA,TRBV30,TGTGCCTGGAGTGTAGCGGGGGCAACTAATGAAAAACTGTTTTTT,CAWSVAGATNEKLFF
TRBJ1-2,NA,NA,TRBV5-1,TGCGCCAGCAGCTTGGGGGAGGGCGGAGGACGCTACACCTTC,CASSLGEGGGRYTF
TRBJ1-1,NA,NA,TRBV27,TGTGCCAGCAGTTTGAATCCAGACTACACTGAAGCTTTCTTT,CASSLNPDYTEAFF
TRBJ1-2,TRBD1,NA,TRBV4-2,TGTGCCAGCAGCCAAGATGGGACAGGGAGTAACTATGGCTACACCTTC,CASSQDGTGSNYGYTF
TRBJ1-5,NA,NA,TRBV4-2,TGTGCCAGCAGCCAAGACCACCAGGGAAATCAGCCCCAGCATTTT,CASSQDHQGNQPQHF
TRBJ2-1,NA,NA,TRBV27,TGTGCCAGCAGGCAACGGGGTTCCCATTACAATGAGCAGTTCTTC,CASRQRGSHYNEQFF
TRBJ2-5,NA,NA,TRBV18,TGTGCCAGCTCACCACCGATGGCCACCCAAGAGACCCAGTACTTC,CASSPPMATQETQYF
TRBJ2-3,TRBD2,NA,TRBV27,TGTGCCAGCACCCCCGGGACTAGCGGCACAGATACGCAGTATTTT,CASTPGTSGTDTQYF
TRBJ1-1,NA,NA,TRBV28,TGTGCCAGCAGTTTACCTCAGGGGATGAACACTGAAGCTTTCTTT,CASSLPQGMNTEAFF
TRBJ2-7,NA,NA,TRBV10-3,TGTGCCATCAGTGGTGGGGCCGCGGCTTTTGGGAACGAGCAGTACTTC,CAISGGAAAFGNEQYF
TRBJ1-2,TRBD1,NA,TRBV3-1/TRBV3-2,TGTGCCAGCAGCCAAGCTGAGGGGGCGAGTGGCTACACCTTC,CASSQAEGASGYTF
TRBJ2-1,TRBD1,NA,TRBV9,TGTGCCAGCGCCTTAGGCGGGACAGGGGTCAATGAGCAGTTCTTC,CASALGGTGVNEQFF
TRBJ2-7,TRBD2,NA,TRBV19,TGTGCCAGTAGTGGACTAGCGGGGTACGAGCAGTACTTC,CASSGLAGYEQYF
TRBJ2-3,NA,NA,TRBV4-3,TGCGCCAGCAGCCAAGGGGTGGTTACTTTTGCGGCCAACACAGATACGCAGTATTTT,CASSQGVVTFAANTDTQYF
TRBJ2-5,TRBD2,NA,TRBV5-1,TGCGCCAGCAGCTGGGAGGCCGGGGGGGCCAGGGAGACCCAGTACTTC,CASSWEAGGARETQYF
TRBJ2-3,TRBD2,NA,TRBV5-1,TGCGCCAGCAGCTCCCCCCGGGACTATAACACAGATACGCAGTATTTT,CASSSPRDYNTDTQYF
TRBJ1-2,NA,few,TRBV11-2,TGTGCCAGCAGCTTAGGAGCAGGGAACTATGGCTACACCTTC,CASSLGAGNYGYTF
TRBJ1-1,NA,NA,TRBV9,TGTGCCAGCAGAAAAACAGGGTCCACTGAAGCTTTCTTT,CASRKTGSTEAFF
TRBJ2-5,NA,NA,TRBV13,TGTGCCAGCAGCCCCTTGGTTTCAAGGGGAGAGACCCAGTACTTC,CASSPLVSRGETQYF
TRBJ1-2,NA,NA,TRBV19,TGTGCCAGTACAGAAAGTAACTATGGCTACACCTTC,CASTESNYGYTF
TRBJ1-5,NA,NA,TRBV7-2,TGTGCCAGCAGCTTATCGGCGCACTACGGTCAGCCCCAGCATTTT,CASSLSAHYGQPQHF
TRBJ1-2,TRBD1,NA,TRBV5-1,TGCGCCAGCAGCTTCACCGGGACAGGGGGCTCGGGAGCTGGCTACACCTTC,CASSFTGTGGSGAGYTF
TRBJ2-4,TRBD1,once,TRBV27,TGTGCCAGCAGTTTCAAGGGGGCCCTAGCCAAAAACATTCAGTACTTC,CASSFKGALAKNIQYF
TRBJ2-7,NA,NA,TRBV29-1,TGCAGCGTTGCGGCTAGCGTTCCTTACGAGCAGTACTTC,CSVAASVPYEQYF
TRBJ2-1,TRBD2,NA,TRBV7-9,TGTGCCAGCAGCTTAGACCTACTAGCGGGAGGAATCGGCAATGAGCAGTTCTTC,CASSLDLLAGGIGNEQFF
TRBJ2-4,NA,NA,TRBV6-5,TGTGCCAGCAGTACATCAAATTGGGGGAGGATTCAGTACTTC,CASSTSNWGRIQYF
TRBJ2-2,NA,NA,TRBV19,TGTGCCAGTAGTATAGGGGCAGGGGACACCGGGGAGCTGTTTTTT,CASSIGAGDTGELFF
TRBJ1-1,NA,NA,TRBV9,TGTGCCAGCAGCGTAGGGGCAGCCAGGGGTGACACTGAAGCTTTCTTT,CASSVGAARGDTEAFF
TRBJ2-3,TRBD2,few,TRBV6-5,TGTGCCAGCGCACGACTAGCCCCTGGCACAGATACGCAGTATTTT,CASARLAPGTDTQYF
TRBJ2-7,TRBD2,NA,TRBV7-2,TGTGCCAGCAGCAATCAGGGGACTAGCGGATACGAGCAGTACTTC,CASSNQGTSGYEQYF
TRBJ1-2,NA,few,TRBV7-2,TGTGCCAGCAGCTTAGCTTTTAATGGGCAGACCTATGGCTACACCTTC,CASSLAFNGQTYGYTF
TRBJ1-6,NA,NA,TRBV30,TGTGCCTGGAGTGTAAGGCCAGGGGATAATTCACCCCTCCACTTT,CAWSVRPGDNSPLHF
TRBJ1-1,NA,NA,TRBV12-3/TRBV12-4,TGTGCCAGCAGCCGCCGGGTTTCAGAAGCTTTCTTT,CASSRRVSEAFF
TRBJ1-4,TRBD1,once,TRBV7-2,TGTGCCAGCAGCGGCTTTCAGGGGGCGCGTGAAAAACTGTTTTTT,CASSGFQGAREKLFF